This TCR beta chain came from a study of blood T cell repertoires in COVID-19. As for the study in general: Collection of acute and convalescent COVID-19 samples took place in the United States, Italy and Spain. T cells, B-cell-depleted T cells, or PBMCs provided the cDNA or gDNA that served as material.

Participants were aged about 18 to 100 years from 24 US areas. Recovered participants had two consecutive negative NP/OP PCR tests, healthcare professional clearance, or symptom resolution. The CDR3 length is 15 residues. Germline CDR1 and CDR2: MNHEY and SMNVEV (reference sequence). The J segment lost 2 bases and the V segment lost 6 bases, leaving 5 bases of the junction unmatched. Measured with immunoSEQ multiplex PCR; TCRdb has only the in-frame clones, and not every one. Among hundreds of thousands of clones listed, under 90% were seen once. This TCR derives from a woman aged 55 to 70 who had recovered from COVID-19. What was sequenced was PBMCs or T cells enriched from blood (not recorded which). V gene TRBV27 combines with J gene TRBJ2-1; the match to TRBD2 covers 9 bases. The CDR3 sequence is CASSLIAGAYNEQFF. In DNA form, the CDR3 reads TGTGCCAGCAGCCTAATAGCGGGAGCCTACAATGAGCAGTTCTTC.